This TCR beta chain was captured in a study of blood T cell repertoires in COVID-19. In the study overall: Sources were T cells, B-cell-depleted T cells, or PBMCs; the material itself was cDNA or gDNA.

Original processing notes: Using reference gene primer amplification, nucleated cell counts were estimated. Only in-frame clones appear in the TCRdb table, and some are missing; sequencing was by immunoSEQ multiplex PCR. D and trimming come from the DNA, and the V and J calls and clone size come from that table. The profile shows about 210,000 clones, 84% of them singletons. Seattle researchers signed up patients amid active infection and tracked them longitudinally. V lost 5 bases and J lost 4, with 8 bases in between. This CDR3 has 12 amino acids. The germline CDR1 and CDR2 sequences are SGHTA and FQGNSA.

The clonotype originates from a woman over 75 with COVID-19, enrolled during active disease. V usage is TRBV7-2 and J usage is TRBJ1-2; a weak D match, TRBD1 (5 bases). Sequencing used peripheral blood. DNA for the CDR3: TGTGCCAGCAGCGCGGGGGGCTATGGCTACACCTTC. It translates to CASSAGGYGYTF.